Here is one T cell receptor (beta chain) with its context. This clone was detected ten times or more. Its antigen is not yet known. Base-call qualities are not available, and no considerably larger clone is one nucleotide away. CDR1 and CDR2, looked up from the germline V gene (reference sequence), are MNHEY and SMNVEV. The CDR3 starts with the cysteine, ends with the phenylalanine, and has 12 residues. The retained sequence is limited to the CDR3, 36 bases, with the frame set at the first base. A distance of 12 bases separates the germline ends of V and J, which lose 7 bases and 6 bases respectively. The data were obtained in a study of shared clonotypes between healthy human individuals (dated by TCRdb to 2020 to 2022). Describing the broader study: The cohort included a few men and a couple of women between 18 and 49 years of age. Between about 0.85 and 9.5 billion PBMCs per donor were obtained by leukapheresis. Libraries were prepared and TCR repertoires were sequenced by different laboratories using diverse techniques, in order to increase sequencing depth and limit assay-specific biases. To estimate repertoire size and how much clonotypes are shared between individuals, the study performed deep sequencing of blood TCR repertoires from roughly five healthy adults.

Using the deep immunoSEQ assay, multiplex PCR amplified TCR CDR3 regions from genomic DNA. Extracted genomic DNA from each cell subset was spread evenly across all wells of several immunoSEQ 96-well plates, with each plate serving as a replicate. For unsorted PBMC, about 0.3 ug genomic DNA, equal to 30,000 or so T cell genomes, was loaded into each replicate PCR. Genomic DNA from unsorted PBMC was sequenced over ten immunoSEQ deep assay plates. Purified libraries were quantified with a Qubit 3.0 fluorometer, sized on a Bioanalyzer 2100, and re-quantified with the KAPA Library Quantification kit. A separate single-read 150-cycle Illumina NextSeq 550 flow cell was used to sequence each immunoSEQ 96-well plate. The source study handled its data this way. Because the immunoSEQ output included only junctional sequences and no quality scores, the filtering could not be the same as the filtering used for full-length reads. To assign V/J genes and CDR3, sequences were annotated against IMGT germline references using PyIR, a Python wrapper for IgBLAST v1.9. Reads were filtered out if the reads had weak V/J assignments (E-value above 1e-6), no CDR3, stop codons, out-of-frame junctions, or ambiguous translated residues. A V3J clonotype was defined by an identical inferred V gene, J gene, and CDR3 amino acid sequence. Percentage overlap between repertoires was computed as shared unique clonotypes divided by the size of the smaller repertoire. Repertoire richness was assessed with RTK rarefaction, the Chao1 estimator, and Recon v2.1 estimates of unobserved clonotypes. The table was pulled from immuneACCESS by TCRdb, which kept in-frame rearrangements only. Such tables lose some clones; where checked, under half of the loss comes from unresolved V genes, and the rest has no known cause. V, J and clone size are taken as reported in that table, and D and trimming were inferred from the DNA itself. This sample comprises roughly 500,000 clones, less than 80% of them detected only once. 13% of the sample comes from the top ten.

Broader findings and caveats from the paper: Sampling was restricted to blood, and TCR repertoires in tissues likely differ from the TCR repertoires found in blood. The small number of donors limited the genetic and exposure-history diversity represented. Pairwise subsampling led to the expectation that sequencing depth would affect the degree of clonotype sharing among donors.

The donors were healthy, HIV-negative adults with no recently reported acute infections or vaccinations. All donors were Caucasian adults living in Nashville, Tennessee, USA. For unsorted samples, 90 million or so PBMCs were counted and genomic DNA was extracted with the QIAamp DNA Blood Mini kit. Blood was collected by leukapheresis, and PBMCs were isolated by Ficoll-Histopaque density gradient centrifugation and then cryopreserved in liquid nitrogen vapor phase. The rearrangement joined TRBV27 to TRBJ1-2, with an unclear D gene assignment. This clonotype was obtained from a middle-aged woman in good health. Some clones in this sample may be carry-over from other donors' samples. The sequenced material came from PBMCs. The DNA sequence is as follows: TGTGCCAGCAAAGGATTAGGGCATGGCTACACCTTC. This is translated as CASKGLGHGYTF.